The next 5 T cell receptor beta chains were all read from a single sample in a study of shared clonotypes between healthy human individuals. Sequencing used immunoSEQ multiplex PCR; TCRdb keeps in-frame clones, though not all of them. This table has 2 million to 2.5 million clones, approximately 94% appearing once. Sequencing used naive CD4+ T cells sorted from blood. Noted subset: CD45RA+ positively selected. These receptors originate from a man aged 18 to 29 in good health.

The rearrangement uses TRBV7-6 and TRBJ2-1; D tentatively fits TRBD1 or TRBD2 (6 bases each). CDR1 SGHVS and CDR2 FNYEAQ come from the germline V gene. The V end lost 2 bases, the J end lost 0 bases, and 20 bases lay between the germline ends. This CDR3 has 19 residues. The CDR3 nucleotides read TGTGCCAGCAGCTTACGGTCGGGTTGGGGGGCCCCCTCCTACAATGAGCAGTTCTTC. As protein: CASSLRSGWGAPSYNEQFF.

This chain connects TRBV18 to TRBJ2-7, with 10 bases identical to TRBD1. V lost 10 bases, J lost 2 bases, and 5 bases stayed unmatched. The length of the CDR3 is 13 residues. Germline assignment: CDR1 KGHSH and CDR2 LQKENI. CDR3 region: CAIGGQGPYEQYF. CDR3 in DNA: TGTGCCATCGGGGGACAGGGGCCCTACGAGCAGTACTTC.

In DNA, the CDR3 is TGCGCCAGCAGCTTGTTTGAGACTCAACTACTCCGGCAGTTCTTC. This sequence encodes CASSLFETQLLRQFF. The J gene is TRBJ2-1, the V gene TRBV5-1; D unclear. The CDR3 length is 15 residues. Trimming stripped 1 base from V and 12 bases from J, with 20 bases between. From germline, CDR1 is SGHRS and CDR2 YFSETQ. Variable domain in full (rest from reference TRBV5-1 and TRBJ2-1): KAGVTQTPRYLIKTRGQQVTLSCSPISGHRSVSWYQQTPGQGLQFLFEYFSETQRNKGNFPGRFSGRQFSNSRSEMNVSTLELGDSALYLCASSLFETQLLRQFFGPGTRLTVL.

V gene TRBV4-3 combines with J gene TRBJ2-2; 9 nucleotides match TRBD1. J lost 6 bases, V lost 3 bases, and 8 bases had no gene match. This CDR3 region has 16 residues. Germline CDR1 and CDR2: LGHNA and YSLEER. The CDR3 DNA reads TGCGCCAGCAGCCAGGCCGGGACAGGGTGGGCCGGGGAGCTGTTTTTT. Its protein is CASSQAGTGWAGELFF.

The chain joins TRBV7-8 to TRBJ2-1; 7 nucleotides match TRBD2. J was trimmed by 7 bases and V by 1 base; bases with no gene match: 13. This CDR3 spans 17 amino acids. Germline loops: CDR1 SGHVS, CDR2 FQNEAQ. The CDR3 reads CASSLGLAGLLWNEQFF. CDR3 in DNA: TGTGCCAGCAGCTTAGGCTTAGCGGGCCTACTCTGGAATGAGCAGTTCTTC.